The 22 T cell receptor beta chains reported below all come from one sample, sequenced in a study of T cells in localized non-small cell lung cancer (dated by TCRdb to 2019 to 2021). The library was built by means of the immunoSEQ multiplex PCR assay. In its TCRdb copy, this immuneACCESS table keeps in-frame sequences only and misses some clones. Where compared with another copy, unresolved V genes explain less than half of these, and the others have no known cause. This sample has approximately 29,000 clones in its table, and roughly 78% of those were observed once. Of the sample, 33% is held by the ten largest clones. Source: peripheral blood, taken before any cancer treatment. These receptors were collected from a male donor aged 60 or over with stage II squamous cell lung carcinoma.

This clone occurred a few times. The V call is TRBV10-1, the J call TRBJ2-1; 9 nucleotides agree with TRBD1. Trimming took 6 bases from V and 8 from J; bases not matched to a gene: 11. Germline V gives CDR1 WNHNN, CDR2 SYGVQD (reference sequence). The length of the CDR3 is 15 residues. The CDR3: CASSKGGTGNDEQFF. Written as DNA, the CDR3 is TGCGCCAGCAGCAAAGGGGGGACAGGGAACGATGAGCAGTTCTTC.

The rearrangement uses TRBV2 and TRBJ1-4; no clear D. Looked up from germline, CDR1 is SNHLY and CDR2 is FYNNEI. The CDR3 runs to 12 residues. V lost 7 bases and J 5 bases, leaving 8 bases between the germline ends. In DNA form, the CDR3 reads TGTGCCAGCACCCGGGAAAATGAAAAACTGTTTTTT. This translates into CASTRENEKLFF.

CDR3 DNA sequence: TGTGCCACAACCGGCCATGGGGATGAAAAACTGTTTTTT. This sequence encodes CATTGHGDEKLFF. V is TRBV12-5 and J is TRBJ1-4; D is undetermined. Germline-derived CDR1 and CDR2 are LGHNT and FRNRAP. This CDR3 spans 13 amino acids.

This chain uses TRBV6-1 with TRBJ1-1; D not certain. Germline assignment: CDR1 MNHNS and CDR2 SASEGT. CDR3 length: 14 amino acids. Trimming removed 4 bases from V and 7 bases from J, with 16 bases in between. The DNA for the CDR3 is TGTGCCAGCAGTGCCGAACACGGGCTAGGTGAAGCTTTCTTT. Translating gives CASSAEHGLGEAFF.

The CDR3 DNA follows: TGTGCCAGCAGCGGGACCGGGACAGTCTACACTGAAGCTTTCTTT. This codes for CASSGTGTVYTEAFF. The gene calls are TRBV5-4 and TRBJ1-1; 7 bases fit TRBD1. Germline V lookup: CDR1 SGHNT, CDR2 YYREEE (reference sequence). The CDR3 totals 15 residues. The ends lost 4 bases at V and 3 bases at J; junction bases unmatched: 9.

The V gene is TRBV18, the J gene TRBJ2-2, with 11 bases identical to TRBD1. Germline V gene sequence: CDR1 KGHSH, CDR2 LQKENI. V dropped 3 bases and J dropped 11; count of bases not matched to a gene: 5. This CDR3 is built from 14 residues. Here the CDR3 reads CASSPGQGELELFF. The CDR3 DNA reads TGTGCCAGCTCACCGGGACAGGGGGAACTTGAGCTGTTTTTT.

The chain is built from TRBV18 and TRBJ1-4; D unclear. Per germline, CDR1 KGHSH and CDR2 LQKENI. Trimming left V 6 bases short and J 5 bases short, with 4 bases between. CDR3 length: 11 amino acids. CDR3 sequence reads: CASSQNEKLFF. The CDR3 nucleotides are TGTGCCAGCTCCCAAAATGAAAAACTGTTTTTT.

This clone has more than one count but fewer than ten. V and J are TRBV6-5 and TRBJ2-7; 7 bases are a match to TRBD2. TRBJ2-4 explains the end of the DNA better; the J call may be wrong. Per germline, CDR1 MNHEY and CDR2 SVGAGI. This CDR3 has 12 residues. The DNA of the CDR3 is TGTGCCAGCACCAAACGGGGGGACATTCAGTACTTC. The encoded protein is CASTKRGDIQYF.

This clone was seen a single time. The chain uses TRBV6-1 and TRBJ1-1; D is perhaps TRBD1 (6 bases). Between the trimmed V and J ends, which lost 5 bases and 5 bases, there was a span of 15 bases. CDR1 MNHNS and CDR2 SASEGT come from the germline V gene. CDR3 length equals 14 residues. The CDR3 nucleotides are TGTGCCAGCAGTTCCTATCAGGGGAATACTGAAGCTTTCTTT. This gives the protein CASSSYQGNTEAFF.

This clone was recorded a few times. V gene TRBV15 combines with J gene TRBJ2-3, with D maybe TRBD2 (5 bases). The germline CDR1 and CDR2 sequences are LNHNV and YYDKDF (reference sequence). The CDR3 sequence is 17 residues long. V gave up 0 bases and J gave up 4 bases, with 17 bases separating them. CDR3 protein: CATSRERGVGMPDTQYF. As DNA, the CDR3 is TGTGCCACCAGCAGAGAACGGGGTGTGGGGATGCCAGATACGCAGTATTTT.

The rearrangement links TRBV7-9 to TRBJ1-4; D is unclear. Trimming shortened V by 10 bases and J by 2 bases, and 8 bases separated the two germline ends. The germline V gene has CDR1 SEHNR and CDR2 FQNEAQ (reference sequence). The length of the CDR3 is 12 residues. The CDR3 DNA reads as TGTGCCACCCAAGTGACTAATGAAAAACTGTTTTTT. Translating it yields CATQVTNEKLFF.

The V gene is TRBV7-8, the J gene TRBJ1-5; D gene uncertain. The germline CDR1 and CDR2 sequences are SGHVS and FQNEAQ. Trimming shortened V by 0 bases and J by 0 bases, and 12 bases separated the two germline ends. CDR3 size: 17 residues. For the CDR3, the DNA is TGTGCCAGCAGCTTAGCAGCAGGATCGCATAGCAATCAGCCCCAGCATTTT. It yields the protein CASSLAAGSHSNQPQHF.

This clone has more than one count but fewer than ten. This sequence joins TRBV2 and TRBJ1-2; tentative D call: TRBD1 (6 bases). Per the germline V gene, CDR1 is SNHLY and CDR2 is FYNNEI. Trimming took 6 bases from V and 4 from J, leaving 12 bases between them. The CDR3 has 13 residues. CDR3 residues: CASRDPGAYGYTF. CDR3 DNA: TGTGCCAGCAGGGACCCAGGGGCCTATGGCTACACCTTC.

The CDR3 DNA reads TGTGCCACCAGCGTCCGCCACAGGGCCTACGAGCAGTACTTC. It yields the protein CATSVRHRAYEQYF. The chain couples TRBV15 to TRBJ2-7, with a possible D match to TRBD1 (6 bases). Germline V gives CDR1 LNHNV, CDR2 YYDKDF (reference sequence). V gave up 5 bases and J gave up 2 bases, with 13 bases separating them. The length of the CDR3 is 14 residues.

This clone has just a few counts. The chain joins TRBV11-2 to TRBJ2-7; 14 positions match TRBD2. The length of the CDR3 is 16 residues. Trimming took 4 bases from V and 3 from J; bases not matched to a gene: 5. Looked up from germline, CDR1 is SGHAT and CDR2 is FQNNGV. The CDR3 DNA follows: TGTGCCAGCAGCTCGCAGACTAGCGGGAGGGTCTACGAGCAGTACTTC. Its translation is CASSSQTSGRVYEQYF. Filled out from reference TRBV11-2 and TRBJ2-7, the complete variable domain reads EAGVAQSPRYKIIEKRQSVAFWCNPISGHATLYWYQQILGQGPKLLIQFQNNGVVDDSQLPKDRFSAERLKGVDSTLKIQPAKLEDSAVYLCASSSQTSGRVYEQYFGPGTRLTVT.

This clone was counted a few times. This chain joins TRBV7-3 and TRBJ1-2; 12 positions agree with TRBD1. Per germline, CDR1 SGHTA and CDR2 FQGTGA. The CDR3 has 16 amino acids. Trimming at V came to 0 bases and at J to 8 bases, leaving 7 bases not matched to a gene. In DNA, the CDR3 is TGTGCCAGCAGCTTAACCCCGTCGGGACAGGGGGCCGGCTACACCTTC. Residues: CASSLTPSGQGAGYTF.

This clone came up once. The rearrangement uses TRBV6-5 and TRBJ2-1, with 12 positions matching TRBD2. The V gene's germline CDR1 is MNHEY and CDR2 SVGAGI. This CDR3 is 15 amino acids long. V lost 6 bases to trimming and J lost 5 bases; unmatched junction nucleotides: 5. The CDR3 DNA sequence: TGTGCCAGCAGCCCCGGACTAGCGGGAAACAATGAGCAGTTCTTC. Residues: CASSPGLAGNNEQFF.

As regards this clone: The junction differs from germline at one of its ends, possibly a read error. The CDR3 bases are TGTGCCAGCGGTGAACAGGGTGGCCTGGAGACCCAGTACTTC. As protein: CASGEQGGLETQYF. The V gene is TRBV6-1, the J gene TRBJ2-5; D is possibly TRBD1 (6 bases). From germline, CDR1 is MNHNS and CDR2 SASEGT. This CDR3 is built from 14 residues.

The chain couples TRBV14 to TRBJ2-5; 7 positions agree with TRBD1. Germline V gene sequence: CDR1 SGHDN, CDR2 FVKESK. The junction had 6 bases not matched to a gene; V was cut back by 1 base and J by 4 bases. This CDR3 is built from 15 residues. The CDR3 sequence: CASSQVRGLGETQYF. CDR3 in DNA: TGTGCCAGCAGCCAAGTAAGGGGGCTCGGAGAGACCCAGTACTTC. Full variable domain (rest looked up from reference TRBV14 and TRBJ2-5): EAGVTQFPSHSVIEKGQTVTLRCDPISGHDNLYWYRRVMGKEIKFLLHFVKESKQDESGMPNNRFLAERTGGTYSTLKVQPAELEDSGVYFCASSQVRGLGETQYFGPGTRLLVL.

V and J are TRBV20-1 and TRBJ1-2; D gene uncertain. The V gene's germline CDR1 is DFQATT and CDR2 SNEGSKA (reference sequence). The CDR3 spans 11 residues. Trimming took 2 bases from V and 8 from J, leaving 9 bases between them. As DNA, the CDR3 is TGCAGTGCTAGACAGGACGACGGCTACACCTTC. It translates to CSARQDDGYTF.

The V call is TRBV9, the J call TRBJ2-7; no clear D. The CDR3 extends over 13 amino acids. V gave up 4 bases and J gave up 4 bases, with 12 bases separating them. Germline-derived CDR1 and CDR2 are SGDLS and YYNGEE. As DNA, the CDR3 is TGTGCCAGCAGCCTCTATTTGGGGTACGAGCAGTACTTC. It translates to CASSLYLGYEQYF.

CDR3 in amino acids: CASSRAGQEGERYTF. CDR3 sequence (DNA): TGTGCCAGTAGTAGAGCGGGGCAGGAAGGAGAGCGCTACACCTTC. The rearrangement links TRBV19 to TRBJ1-2; TRBD1 is a possible D gene (5 bases). CDR1 and CDR2 from the germline V gene are LNHDA and SQIVND (reference sequence). The CDR3 is made up of 15 amino acids. V dropped 4 bases and J dropped 9 bases, with 21 bases sitting between them.